The 29 T cell receptor beta chains below come from one sample, sequenced in a study of blood T cells in healthy people across ages. The second PCR ran about 6 to 11 cycles with a sample-barcoded 5' primer and J-beta primers. TCRdb re-analysed the 5' RACE reads in MiXCR, keeping a single row per CDR3 protein. Among 1.5 million to 2 million distinct CDR3 sequences listed, roughly two fifths were seen once. Source material: blood. Receptors were obtained from a human donor in good health.

The gene calls are TRBV7-6 and TRBJ1-2; a weak D match, TRBD1 (6 bases). The V end lost 4 bases, the J end lost 3 bases, and 15 bases lay between the germline ends. The length of the CDR3 is 15 residues. CDR1 and CDR2 (germline): SGHVS, FNYEAQ. The CDR3: CASSYAAGAYYGYTF. CDR3 sequence (DNA): TGTGCCAGCAGCTACGCCGCAGGGGCCTACTATGGCTACACCTTC.

The chain links TRBV2 to TRBJ1-2; D remains unclear. V was trimmed by 7 bases and J by 0 bases, leaving 9 bases between them. The germline gives CDR1 SNHLY, CDR2 FYNNEI. The CDR3 runs to 13 residues. This chain's CDR3 is CASTPSTNYGYTF. CDR3 bases: TGTGCCAGCACCCCTTCGACTAACTATGGCTACACCTTC.

This clonotype showed up just once. The chain carries TRBV20-1 and TRBJ2-2; D not resolved. V lost 3 bases and J lost 2, with 10 bases in between. This CDR3 is built from 14 residues. Per the germline V gene, CDR1 is DFQATT and CDR2 is SNEGSKA (reference sequence). The CDR3 loop reads CSASVRINTGELFF. CDR3 coding DNA: TGCAGTGCTAGTGTTAGGATCAACACCGGGGAGCTGTTTTTT.

A remark on this clonotype: Compared with germline, one end of the junction differs, possibly owing to a read error. This chain joins TRBV4-2 and TRBJ2-4; the match to TRBD2 covers 12 bases. The DNA end favors TRBJ2-5, so the J call may be wrong. CDR1 LGHNA and CDR2 YNFKEQ come from the germline V gene. The CDR3 has 17 residues. The CDR3 sequence: CVSSQSGLAGYGETQYF. CDR3 in DNA: TGTGTCAGCAGCCAATCCGGACTAGCGGGGTACGGAGAGACCCAGTACTTC.

Ten or more counts support this clonotype. The V and J genes are TRBV7-2 and TRBJ2-5, with D hard to call. This CDR3 contains 14 residues. Germline V gene lookup returns CDR1 SGHTA and CDR2 FQGNSA. V lost 5 bases and J lost 2, with 12 bases in between. CDR3 region: CASSLLPQQETQYF. The CDR3 DNA sequence: TGTGCCAGCAGCCTTTTGCCCCAGCAAGAGACCCAGTACTTC.

The chain links TRBV28 to TRBJ1-2; D uncertain. The CDR3 spans 17 residues. Germline values: CDR1 MDHEN, CDR2 SYDVKM. With 4 bases removed from V and 1 base from J, the gap between germline ends came to 19 bases. This chain's CDR3 is CASSSVQQPQINYGYTF. As DNA, the CDR3 is TGTGCCAGCAGTTCCGTGCAGCAACCACAAATTAACTATGGCTACACCTTC.

This clonotype showed up just a few times. V gene TRBV4-3 combines with J gene TRBJ2-7, with TRBD2 matching over 15 bases. Trimming removed 1 base from V and 0 bases from J; junction bases left unmatched: 1. The CDR3 length is 17 residues. From germline, CDR1 is LGHNA and CDR2 YSLEER. The CDR3 sequence is CASSQGTSGGGSYEQYF. The CDR3 region has the DNA TGCGCCAGCAGCCAAGGGACTAGCGGGGGGGGCTCCTACGAGCAGTACTTC.

The CDR3, as DNA: TGTGCCAGCAGTGAAAGCGGGGGGGCAGGTGAGCAGTACTTC. It specifies CASSESGGAGEQYF. The chain uses TRBV25-1 and TRBJ2-7, with 10 bases fitting TRBD2. Trimming cost V 2 bases and J 7 bases; bases outside gene matches: 5. The CDR3 is 14 residues long. Germline CDR1 MGHDK, CDR2 SYGVNS.

DNA for the CDR3: TGTGCCAGCAGCTTAGCGCAGGGCGGCTACTACGAGCAGTACTTC. It translates to CASSLAQGGYYEQYF. The gene calls are TRBV7-2 and TRBJ2-7; weak D call: TRBD1 (5 bases). V lost 0 bases and J lost 3, with 12 bases in between. CDR1 and CDR2 (germline): SGHTA, FQGNSA. There are 15 residues in the CDR3.

The sample holds a few counts of this clonotype. The gene calls are TRBV20-1 and TRBJ2-7; D is ambiguous. The CDR3 has 13 residues. V lost 5 bases to trimming and J lost 0 bases, with 11 bases between them. CDR1 DFQATT and CDR2 SNEGSKA come from the germline V gene (reference sequence). The CDR3 reads CSAWTESSYEQYF. Here the CDR3 DNA reads TGCAGTGCTTGGACGGAAAGCTCCTACGAGCAGTACTTC.

This chain uses TRBV6-5 with TRBJ2-1; D may be TRBD2 (5 bases). V was cut by 6 bases and J by 7 bases, with 13 bases left in between. The CDR3 covers 13 residues. Germline V lookup: CDR1 MNHEY, CDR2 SVGAGI. The CDR3 DNA reads TGTGCCAGCAGGGGGAGTGGGGTGAATGAGCAGTTCTTC. It codes for CASRGSGVNEQFF.

This clonotype was seen more than once but under ten times. V is TRBV29-1 and J is TRBJ2-7; the D gene is possibly TRBD2 (7 bases). V lost 7 bases and J lost 2, with 15 bases in between. The CDR3 totals 13 residues. Germline CDR1 is SQVTM and CDR2 is ANQGSEA. This CDR3 reads CSAQGGATYEQYF. For the CDR3, the DNA is TGCAGCGCACAAGGGGGGGCCACCTACGAGCAGTACTTC.

The genes are TRBV5-6 and TRBJ2-4; D is possibly TRBD1 (6 bases). CDR3 length equals 13 residues. V lost 5 bases and J lost 13, with 19 bases in between. The germline V gene encodes CDR1 SGHDT and CDR2 YYEEEE. Here the CDR3 reads CASSRQENNEQYF. CDR3 DNA: TGTGCCAGCAGTCGACAGGAAAACAATGAGCAGTACTTC. Looking up the rest from reference TRBV5-6 and TRBJ2-4 gives the full variable domain: DAGVTQSPTHLIKTRGQQVTLRCSPKSGHDTVSWYQQALGQGPQFIFQYYEEEERQRGNFPDRFSGHQFPNYSSELNVNALLLGDSALYLCASSRQENNEQYFGAGTRLSVL.

The table lists this clonotype with a few counts. The chain is built from TRBV20-1 and TRBJ2-1; 10 bases line up with TRBD2. V was pared by 5 bases and J by 2 bases, with 6 bases of the junction left unmatched. This CDR3 is 15 amino acids long. Germline loops: CDR1 DFQATT, CDR2 SNEGSKA (reference sequence). The CDR3 nucleotides are TGCAGTGCTGCTGCAAGCGGGGGGGCCTACAATGAGCAGTTCTTC. Protein: CSAAASGGAYNEQFF.

There are a few counts of this clonotype. The chain couples TRBV4-3 to TRBJ1-4; possible D gene TRBD1, 6 bases. V was shortened by 4 bases and J by 4 bases, with 16 bases between the two germline ends. The CDR3 runs 16 residues. Germline-derived CDR1 and CDR2 are LGHNA and YSLEER. In DNA form, the CDR3 reads TGCGCCAGCAGCCGGAGTCCGGTACAGGGTAATGAAAAACTGTTTTTT. Its protein product is CASSRSPVQGNEKLFF.

This clonotype was recorded at least ten times. The rearrangement joins TRBV6-2 or TRBV6-3 to TRBJ2-3; TRBD2 is a possible D gene (6 bases). Germline CDR1 reads MNHEY; CDR2 reads SVGEGT. The CDR3 contains 15 residues. V lost 2 bases and J 0 bases, leaving 9 bases between the germline ends. The CDR3 region has the DNA TGTGCCAGCAGTTACGACGGGAGTAGCACAGATACGCAGTATTTT. Encoded protein: CASSYDGSSTDTQYF.

The V and J genes are TRBV12-3 or TRBV12-4 and TRBJ1-4; 9 bases align to TRBD1. The V gene end was trimmed by 5 bases and the J gene end by 10 bases; junction bases not matched to a gene: 8. This CDR3 is 14 amino acids long. CDR3 amino acids: CASSNTGGVGKLFF. The CDR3 nucleotides are TGTGCCAGCAGTAACACAGGGGGCGTGGGAAAACTGTTTTTT.

This clonotype was counted only a few times. The chain is built from TRBV7-6 and TRBJ1-6; 9 positions agree with TRBD1. V was clipped by 1 base and J by 10 bases; unmatched bases: 8. Germline V gives CDR1 SGHVS, CDR2 FNYEAQ. This CDR3 has 16 amino acids. CDR3 amino acids: CASSLGEVTGGSPLHF. CDR3 nucleotide sequence: TGTGCCAGCAGCTTAGGAGAGGTGACAGGGGGGTCACCCCTCCACTTT.

V is TRBV28 and J is TRBJ1-2, with 9 bases that match TRBD1. This CDR3 region has 15 residues. V gave up 6 bases and J gave up 4 bases; unmatched junction bases: 9. Germline assignment: CDR1 MDHEN and CDR2 SYDVKM. The CDR3 protein is CASSPQGQGGYGYTF. The CDR3 DNA reads as TGTGCCAGCAGCCCCCAGGGACAGGGAGGCTATGGCTACACCTTC.

The chain joins TRBV4-1 to TRBJ1-2, with D unclear. V was cut by 1 base and J by 9 bases, with 12 bases left in between. Germline V gives CDR1 MGHRA, CDR2 YSYEKL. CDR3 size: 13 residues. The CDR3 is CASSQVVGESYTF. The CDR3 DNA reads as TGCGCCAGCAGCCAAGTAGTCGGCGAAAGCTACACCTTC.

The chain links TRBV30 to TRBJ1-1; D not certain. Germline V lookup: CDR1 GTSNPN, CDR2 SVGIG (reference sequence). V lost 1 base and J 2 bases, leaving 5 bases between the germline ends. This CDR3 spans 12 amino acids. The CDR3 region is CAWSGSNTEAFF. In DNA, the CDR3 is TGTGCCTGGAGTGGTTCAAACACTGAAGCTTTCTTT.

Regarding this clonotype: At one end, the junction sequence differs from germline, possibly due to a read error. V gene TRBV4-3 combines with J gene TRBJ2-1, with a tentative D call TRBD2 (6 bases). The germline CDR1 and CDR2 sequences are LGHNA and YSLEER. The CDR3 contains 18 residues. CDR3 sequence: CASSPGSRGPEFYNEQFF. CDR3 bases: TGCGCCAGCAGCCCCGGATCGCGGGGCCCTGAATTTTACAACGAGCAGTTCTTC.

This clonotype was found a few times. This chain connects TRBV6-5 to TRBJ1-2; TRBD1 matches at 7 bases. Germline CDR1 MNHEY, CDR2 SVGAGI. The V and J ends lost 2 bases and 6 bases, in that order; junction bases with no gene match: 6. This CDR3 is 14 amino acids long. The CDR3 here is CASSYAPQGHGYTF. CDR3 sequence (DNA): TGTGCCAGCAGTTACGCGCCACAGGGGCATGGCTACACCTTC.

This clonotype was seen a few times. The V call is TRBV6-1, the J call TRBJ2-4, with TRBD2 as a possible D gene (5 bases). CDR3 length: 14 residues. The germline gives CDR1 MNHNS, CDR2 SASEGT. V lost 0 bases to trimming and J lost 5 bases, with 8 bases between them. CDR3 in amino acids: CASSEALGENIQYF. The CDR3 bases are TGTGCCAGCAGTGAAGCGCTCGGGGAAAACATTCAGTACTTC.

This chain uses TRBV6-2 or TRBV6-3 with TRBJ1-2, with D tentatively TRBD1 (5 bases). The CDR3 contains 12 residues. CDR1 and CDR2 from the germline V gene are MNHEY and SVGEGT. Trimming stripped 11 bases from V and 0 bases from J, with 10 bases between. CDR3 amino acids: CAGIGANYGYTF. In DNA form, the CDR3 reads TGTGCCGGCATAGGGGCTAACTATGGCTACACCTTC.

V and J are TRBV20-1 and TRBJ2-7; 9 nucleotides align to TRBD1. Germline CDR1 reads DFQATT; CDR2 reads SNEGSKA (reference sequence). This CDR3 spans 17 amino acids. With 5 bases clipped from V and 5 bases from J, the junction kept 19 bases outside the gene matches. DNA for the CDR3: TGCAGTGCTCGTTCCGCTTACTCCCGGGACAGGGTCAACGAGCAGTACTTC. This translates into CSARSAYSRDRVNEQYF.

This clonotype came up once. The chain has TRBV20-1 and TRBJ1-1, with D perhaps matching TRBD1 (5 bases). Germline values: CDR1 DFQATT, CDR2 SNEGSKA (reference sequence). With 3 bases removed from V and 0 bases from J, the gap between germline ends came to 11 bases. CDR3 size: 14 residues. The CDR3 nucleotides read TGCAGTGCTAGGTCCCCGGGGGTGAACACTGAAGCTTTCTTT. This sequence encodes CSARSPGVNTEAFF.

The chain uses TRBV3-1 and TRBJ2-1; no definite D call. V was trimmed by 3 bases and J by 10 bases, leaving 13 bases between them. The CDR3 runs 13 residues. Germline loops: CDR1 LGHDT, CDR2 YNNKEL (reference sequence). Written as DNA, the CDR3 is TGTGCCAGCAGCCAGTCAGAGGTAGGAGAGCAGTTCTTC. Residues: CASSQSEVGEQFF.

About this clonotype itself: A much more abundant neighbour one base away suggests this may be a read error. In this CDR3 the conserved last residue, phenylalanine or tryptophan, is missing, so a read error is likely. The chain carries TRBV20-1 and TRBJ1-2, with D perhaps matching TRBD1 (5 bases). This CDR3 is 13 amino acids long. Trimming cost V 4 bases and J 4 bases, with 13 bases left between them. In germline, CDR1 is DFQATT, CDR2 SNEGSKA (reference sequence). In nucleotides, the CDR3 is TGCAGTGCTATGCTCCAGGGCATCTATGGCTACACCTGC. Residues: CSAMLQGIYGYTC.